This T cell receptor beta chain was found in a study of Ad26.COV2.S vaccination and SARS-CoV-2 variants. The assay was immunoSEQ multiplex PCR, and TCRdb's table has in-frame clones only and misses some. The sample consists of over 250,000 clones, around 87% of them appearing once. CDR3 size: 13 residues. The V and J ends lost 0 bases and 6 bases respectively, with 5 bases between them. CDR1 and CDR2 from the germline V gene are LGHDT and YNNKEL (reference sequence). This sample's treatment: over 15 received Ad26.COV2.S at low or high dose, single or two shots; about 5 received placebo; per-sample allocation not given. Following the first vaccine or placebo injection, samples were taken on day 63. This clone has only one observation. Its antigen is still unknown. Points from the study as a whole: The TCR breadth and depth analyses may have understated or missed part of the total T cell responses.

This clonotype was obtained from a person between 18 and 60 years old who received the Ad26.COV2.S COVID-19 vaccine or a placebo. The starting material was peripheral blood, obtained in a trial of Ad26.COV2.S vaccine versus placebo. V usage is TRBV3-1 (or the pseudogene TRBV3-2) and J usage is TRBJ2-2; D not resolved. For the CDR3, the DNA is TGTGCCAGCAGCCAAGACTGGTCCGGGGAGCTGTTTTTT. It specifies CASSQDWSGELFF.